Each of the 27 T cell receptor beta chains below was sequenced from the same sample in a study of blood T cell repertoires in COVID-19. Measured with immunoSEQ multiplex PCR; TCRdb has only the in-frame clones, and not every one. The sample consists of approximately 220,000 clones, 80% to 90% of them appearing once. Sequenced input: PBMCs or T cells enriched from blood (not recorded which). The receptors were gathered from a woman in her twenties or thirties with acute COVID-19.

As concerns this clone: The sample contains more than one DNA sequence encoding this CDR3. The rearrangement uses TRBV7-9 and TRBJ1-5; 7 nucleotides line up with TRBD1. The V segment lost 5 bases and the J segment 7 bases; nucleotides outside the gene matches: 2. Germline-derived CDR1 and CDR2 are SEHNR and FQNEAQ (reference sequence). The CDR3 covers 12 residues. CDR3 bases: TGTGCCAGCAGCCTAGGGGGCCAGCCCCAGCATTTT. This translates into CASSLGGQPQHF.

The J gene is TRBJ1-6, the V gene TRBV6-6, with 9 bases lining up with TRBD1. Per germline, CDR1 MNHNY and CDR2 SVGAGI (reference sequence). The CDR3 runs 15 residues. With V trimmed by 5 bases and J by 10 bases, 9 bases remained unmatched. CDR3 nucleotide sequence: TGTGCCAGCAGTACGGGACAGGGAATAGGATCACCCCTCCACTTT. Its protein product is CASSTGQGIGSPLHF.

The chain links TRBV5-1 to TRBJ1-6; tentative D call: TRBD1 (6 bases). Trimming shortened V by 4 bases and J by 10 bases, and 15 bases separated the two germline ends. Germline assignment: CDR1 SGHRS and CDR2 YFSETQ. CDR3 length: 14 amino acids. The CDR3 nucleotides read TGCGCCAGCAGCCTACAGGGTCTGCGGTCACCCCTCCACTTT. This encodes CASSLQGLRSPLHF. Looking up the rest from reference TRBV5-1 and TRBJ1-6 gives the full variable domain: KAGVTQTPRYLIKTRGQQVTLSCSPISGHRSVSWYQQTPGQGLQFLFEYFSETQRNKGNFPGRFSGRQFSNSRSEMNVSTLELGDSALYLCASSLQGLRSPLHFGNGTRLTVT.

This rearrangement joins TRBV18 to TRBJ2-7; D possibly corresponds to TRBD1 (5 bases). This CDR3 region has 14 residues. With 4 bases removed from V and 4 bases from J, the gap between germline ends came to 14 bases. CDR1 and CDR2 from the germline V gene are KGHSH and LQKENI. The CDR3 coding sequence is TGTGCCAGCTCACTAGGACACCTTGTTTACGAGCAGTACTTC. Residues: CASSLGHLVYEQYF.

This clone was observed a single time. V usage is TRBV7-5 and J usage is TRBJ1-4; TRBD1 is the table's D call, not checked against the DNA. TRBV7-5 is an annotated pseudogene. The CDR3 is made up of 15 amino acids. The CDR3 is CARSLNRGDNEKLFF. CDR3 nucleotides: TGTGCCAGAAGCCTTAACAGGGGCGATAATGAAAAACTGTTTTTT.

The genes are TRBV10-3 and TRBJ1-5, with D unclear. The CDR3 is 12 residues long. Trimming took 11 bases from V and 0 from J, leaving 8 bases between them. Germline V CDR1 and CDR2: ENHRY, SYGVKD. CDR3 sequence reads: CASKNSNQPQHF. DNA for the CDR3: TGTGCCTCCAAAAATAGCAATCAGCCCCAGCATTTT.

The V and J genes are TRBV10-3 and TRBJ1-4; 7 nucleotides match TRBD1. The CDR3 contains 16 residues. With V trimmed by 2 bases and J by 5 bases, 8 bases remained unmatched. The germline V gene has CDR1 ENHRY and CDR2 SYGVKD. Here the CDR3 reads CAISEDKGQRNEKLFF. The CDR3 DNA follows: TGTGCCATCAGTGAGGATAAGGGACAGAGGAATGAAAAACTGTTTTTT.

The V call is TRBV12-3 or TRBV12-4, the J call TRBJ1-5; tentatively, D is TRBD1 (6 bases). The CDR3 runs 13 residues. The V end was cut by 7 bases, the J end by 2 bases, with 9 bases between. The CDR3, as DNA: TGTGCCAGCACCCCAGGGGGCAATCAGCCCCAGCATTTT. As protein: CASTPGGNQPQHF.

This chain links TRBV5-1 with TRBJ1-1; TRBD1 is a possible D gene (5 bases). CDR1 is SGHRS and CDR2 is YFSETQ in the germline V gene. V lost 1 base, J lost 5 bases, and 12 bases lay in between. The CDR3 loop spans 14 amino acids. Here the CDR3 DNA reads TGCGCCAGCAGCTTGACAGGAGTAATTACTGAAGCTTTCTTT. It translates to CASSLTGVITEAFF.

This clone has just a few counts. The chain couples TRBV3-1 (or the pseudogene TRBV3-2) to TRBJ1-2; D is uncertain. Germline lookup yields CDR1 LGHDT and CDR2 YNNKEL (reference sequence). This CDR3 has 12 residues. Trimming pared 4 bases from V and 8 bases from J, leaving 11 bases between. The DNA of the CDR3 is TGTGCCAGCAGCCGAAACCCGGAGGGCTACACCTTC. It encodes CASSRNPEGYTF.

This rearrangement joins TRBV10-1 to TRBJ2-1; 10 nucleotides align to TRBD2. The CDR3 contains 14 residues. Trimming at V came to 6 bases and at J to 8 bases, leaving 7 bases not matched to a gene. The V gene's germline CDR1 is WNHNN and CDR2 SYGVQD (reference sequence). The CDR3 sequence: CASSPSGGDYEQFF. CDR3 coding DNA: TGCGCCAGCAGCCCTAGCGGGGGTGATTATGAGCAGTTCTTC.

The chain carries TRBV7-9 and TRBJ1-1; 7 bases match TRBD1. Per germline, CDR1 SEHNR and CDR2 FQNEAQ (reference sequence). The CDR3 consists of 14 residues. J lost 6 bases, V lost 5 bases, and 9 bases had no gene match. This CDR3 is CASSETTGRPEAFF. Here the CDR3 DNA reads TGTGCCAGCAGCGAGACGACAGGGAGACCTGAAGCTTTCTTT. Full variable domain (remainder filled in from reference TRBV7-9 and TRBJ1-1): DTGVSQNPRHKITKRGQNVTFRCDPISEHNRLYWYRQTLGQGPEFLTYFQNEAQLEKSRLLSDRFSAERPKGSFSTLEIQRTEQGDSAMYLCASSETTGRPEAFFGQGTRLTVV.

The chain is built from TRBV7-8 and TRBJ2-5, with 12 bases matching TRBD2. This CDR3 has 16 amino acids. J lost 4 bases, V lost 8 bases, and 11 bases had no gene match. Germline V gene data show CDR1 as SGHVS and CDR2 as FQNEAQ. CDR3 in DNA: TGTGCCAGCGCCAAGGTGCTAGCGGGGGGGCGAGAGACCCAGTACTTC. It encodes CASAKVLAGGRETQYF.

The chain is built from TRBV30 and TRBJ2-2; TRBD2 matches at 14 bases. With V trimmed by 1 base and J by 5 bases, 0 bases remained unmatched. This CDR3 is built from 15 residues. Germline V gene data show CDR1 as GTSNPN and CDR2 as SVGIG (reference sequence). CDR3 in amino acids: CAWSGTSGGTGELFF. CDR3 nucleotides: TGTGCCTGGAGTGGGACTAGCGGGGGGACCGGGGAGCTGTTTTTT. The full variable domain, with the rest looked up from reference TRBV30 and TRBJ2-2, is SQTIHQWPATLVQPVGSPLSLECTVEGTSNPNLYWYRQAAGRGLQLLFYSVGIGQISSEVPQNLSASRPQDRQFILSSKKLLLSDSGFYLCAWSGTSGGTGELFFGEGSRLTVL.

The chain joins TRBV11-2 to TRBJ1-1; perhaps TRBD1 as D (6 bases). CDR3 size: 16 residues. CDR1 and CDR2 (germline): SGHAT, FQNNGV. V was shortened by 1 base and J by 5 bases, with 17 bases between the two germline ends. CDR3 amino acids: CASSLVFRGKGTEAFF. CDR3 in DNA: TGTGCCAGCAGCTTAGTGTTTAGGGGGAAGGGTACTGAAGCTTTCTTT.

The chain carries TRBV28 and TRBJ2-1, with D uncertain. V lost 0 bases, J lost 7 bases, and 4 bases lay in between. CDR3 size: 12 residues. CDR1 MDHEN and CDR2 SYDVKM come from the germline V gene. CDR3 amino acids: CASSLWRNEQFF. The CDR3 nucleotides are TGTGCCAGCAGTTTATGGCGGAATGAGCAGTTCTTC.

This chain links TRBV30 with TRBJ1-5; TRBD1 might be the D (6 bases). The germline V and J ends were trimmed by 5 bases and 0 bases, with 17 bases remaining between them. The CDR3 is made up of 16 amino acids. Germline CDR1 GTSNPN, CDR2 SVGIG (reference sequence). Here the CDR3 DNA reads TGTGCCTGGGCCAGGGGCCCGACTTATAGCAATCAGCCCCAGCATTTT. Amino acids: CAWARGPTYSNQPQHF.

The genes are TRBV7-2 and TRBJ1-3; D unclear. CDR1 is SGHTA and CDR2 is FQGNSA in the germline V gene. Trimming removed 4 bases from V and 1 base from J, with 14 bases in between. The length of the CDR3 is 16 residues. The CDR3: CASSSTGDSSGNTIYF. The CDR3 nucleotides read TGTGCCAGCAGCTCAACCGGGGATTCTTCTGGAAACACCATATATTTT.

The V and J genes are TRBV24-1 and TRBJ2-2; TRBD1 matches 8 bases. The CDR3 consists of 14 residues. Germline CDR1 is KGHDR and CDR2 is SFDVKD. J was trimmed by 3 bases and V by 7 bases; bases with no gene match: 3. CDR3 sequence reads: CATSVTGDTGELFF. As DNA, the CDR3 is TGTGCCACCAGCGTGACAGGGGACACCGGGGAGCTGTTTTTT.

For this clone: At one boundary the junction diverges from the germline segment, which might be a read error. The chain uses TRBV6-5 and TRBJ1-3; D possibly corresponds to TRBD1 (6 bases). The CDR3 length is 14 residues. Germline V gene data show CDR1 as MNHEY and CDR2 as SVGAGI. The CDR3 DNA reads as TGTGCCACCACGACCTTCGGGGACACATCCCACAGCAATTTT. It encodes CATTTFGDTSHSNF.

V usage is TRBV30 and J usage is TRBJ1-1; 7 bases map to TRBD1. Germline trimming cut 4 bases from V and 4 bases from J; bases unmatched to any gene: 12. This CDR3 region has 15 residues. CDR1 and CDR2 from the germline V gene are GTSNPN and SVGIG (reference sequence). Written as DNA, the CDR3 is TGTGCCTGGATCATGCGACAGGGCCCGGGCACTGAAGCTTTCTTT. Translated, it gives CAWIMRQGPGTEAFF.

The CDR3 nucleotides read TGTGCCAGAAGCCCTGGACAGGGGTGGGGCTCCTATAATTCACCCCTCCACTTT. It yields the protein CARSPGQGWGSYNSPLHF. The gene calls are TRBV5-3 and TRBJ1-6; 9 nucleotides match TRBD1. TRBV5-3 is assigned to the ORF class and has an uncertain function. V shed 4 bases, J shed 0 bases, and the junction held 8 bases outside the gene matches. The CDR3 spans 18 residues.

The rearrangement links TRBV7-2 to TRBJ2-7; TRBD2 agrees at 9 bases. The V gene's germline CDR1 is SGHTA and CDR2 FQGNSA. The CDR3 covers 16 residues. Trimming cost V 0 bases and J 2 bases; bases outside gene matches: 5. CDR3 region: CASSLAVQRGAYEQYF. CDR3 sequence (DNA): TGTGCCAGCAGCTTAGCGGTCCAGCGGGGGGCCTACGAGCAGTACTTC.

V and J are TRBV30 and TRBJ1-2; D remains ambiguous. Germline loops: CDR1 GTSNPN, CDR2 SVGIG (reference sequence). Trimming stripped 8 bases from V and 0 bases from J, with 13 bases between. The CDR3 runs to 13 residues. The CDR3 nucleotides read TGTGCCCATAACCGGCGGGCTAACTATGGCTACACCTTC. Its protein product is CAHNRRANYGYTF.

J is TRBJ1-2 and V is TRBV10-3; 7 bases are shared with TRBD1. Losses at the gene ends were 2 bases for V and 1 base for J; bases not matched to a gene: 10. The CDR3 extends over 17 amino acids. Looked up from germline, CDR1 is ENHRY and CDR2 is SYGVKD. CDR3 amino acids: CAISEGSGGTLNYGYTF. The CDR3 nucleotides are TGTGCCATCAGTGAGGGGTCAGGGGGGACTCTTAACTATGGCTACACCTTC.

DNA of the CDR3: TGTGCCAGCAGTGCCGGGGTATCCTACGAGCAGTACTTC. Its translation: CASSAGVSYEQYF. The rearrangement joins TRBV12-3 or TRBV12-4 to TRBJ2-7, with D possibly being TRBD2 (5 bases). The CDR3 is 13 residues long. Trimming pared 5 bases from V and 1 base from J, leaving 9 bases between.

CDR3 sequence (DNA): TGTGCCCCCAAGGGGGCTCTGTTCGGTCAGCCCCAGCATTTT. This codes for CAPKGALFGQPQHF. The V gene is TRBV24-1, the J gene TRBJ1-5; 7 bases are shared with TRBD1. CDR3 length equals 14 residues. The germline CDR1 and CDR2 sequences are KGHDR and SFDVKD. The junction had 13 bases not matched to a gene; V was cut back by 12 bases and J by 6 bases.